The clone carrying this T cell receptor beta chain was detected only once. Under the authors' procedure: Cell counts per sample came from amplifying reference gene primers. Only in-frame clones appear in the TCRdb table, and some are missing; sequencing was by immunoSEQ multiplex PCR. The V and J calls and clone size are taken from that table; D and trimming were inferred from the DNA. There are 650,000 to 800,000 clones in the sample; about 87% occur only once, and 0.2% to 0.3% lies in the top ten. The sample originates from a study of blood T cell repertoires in COVID-19. Study background: Specimens from acute and convalescent COVID-19 originated in the United States, Italy and Spain. Sources were T cells, B-cell-depleted T cells, or PBMCs; the material itself was cDNA or gDNA.

Input material: peripheral blood. The receptor's source is a woman aged 18-30 years with acute or convalescent COVID-19.

The CDR3 coding sequence is TGTGCCAGCAGTTACTATAAATCCTACAATGAGCAGTTCTTC. This translates into CASSYYKSYNEQFF. V usage is TRBV6-5 and J usage is TRBJ2-1; no reliable D call. The V gene's germline CDR1 is MNHEY and CDR2 SVGAGI. This CDR3 has 14 amino acids. Trimming left V 1 base short and J 1 base short, with 5 bases between.